This TCR beta chain comes out of a study of T cell repertoires in cytomegalovirus infection (dated by TCRdb to the late 2010s). For context, the study as a whole: The HLA type of each donor mattered for the analysis, because public TCR beta signatures pointed to carriage of CMV infection along with the matching HLA type.

Comment on this clonotype: Which antigen it targets is not known. No clone much larger than this one lies a single base away; base qualities are absent.

Trimming removed 5 bases from V and 1 base from J; the gene matches leave 8 bases unexplained. In the germline V gene, CDR1 corresponds to SGHAT and CDR2 to FQNNGV. Reading from cysteine to phenylalanine, the CDR3 counts 16 amino acids. Only CDR3 DNA remains: 48 bases, in frame from the first base. Sequencing took place on an Illumina HiSeq 1500. The raw public data were reprocessed by TCRdb itself: fastp quality trimming at Q25, MiXCR clonotype calling, in-frame beta chains only. Entries that share a CDR3 protein sequence are merged under the most common genes and DNA. Present in this sample are approximately 700,000 distinct CDR3 sequences, about 40% of which were seen just once. 2.8% of the sample lies in the top ten. Here is what the overall study found, with its caveats: In both this cohort and an independent cohort of 350 to 400 donors, the cumulative frequency of public TCR beta family members distinguished carriers of CMV infection plus the relevant HLA type. The ex vivo response was dominated by HLA-C-restricted CMV-specific TCR beta clonotypes, which also provided the single most frequent clonotype in two of eight donors.

The chain is made from TRBV11-2 and TRBJ2-3; TRBD2 fits 8 bases in the junction. Input material: PBMCs. The clonotype comes from a human donor in good health (CMV status not recorded). Some clones in this sample may be carry-over from other donors' samples. The CDR3 has the sequence CASSAAGTRRTDTQYF. The sequence in DNA is TGTGCCAGCAGCGCCGCCGGGACTAGACGCACAGATACGCAGTATTTT.